The 5 T cell receptor beta chains below all came from one sample that was sequenced in a study of OX40 agonist ivuxolimab in advanced cancers. TCRdb keeps only in-frame clones here, not all; method: immunoSEQ multiplex PCR. The repertoire consists of about 63,000 clones, with roughly nine tenths occurring once and the leading ten covering 4.2%. Sequenced material: CD4+ or CD8+ T cells sorted from blood, taken in a trial of the OX40 agonist ivuxolimab. Source of these receptors: an adult with an advanced solid tumor such as melanoma, head and neck, liver or kidney cancer.

This chain joins TRBV4-3 and TRBJ1-2; tentatively, D is TRBD1 (6 bases). The germline V gene encodes CDR1 LGHNA and CDR2 YSLEER. There are 13 residues in the CDR3. Trimming removed 3 bases from V and 2 bases from J, with 7 bases in between. CDR3 sequence: CASSHQGNYGYTF. The CDR3 bases are TGCGCCAGCAGCCACCAGGGGAACTATGGCTACACCTTC.

The rearrangement links TRBV14 to TRBJ2-2; D not certain. Germline values: CDR1 SGHDN, CDR2 FVKESK. V lost 5 bases to trimming and J lost 6 bases, with 10 bases between them. The CDR3 runs 13 residues. The CDR3 protein is CASSWSSPGELFF. CDR3 sequence (DNA): TGTGCCAGCAGCTGGAGCTCCCCCGGGGAGCTGTTTTTT.

This rearrangement joins TRBV27 to TRBJ2-7, with TRBD2 as a possible D gene (5 bases). V was shortened by 3 bases and J by 5 bases, with 14 bases between the two germline ends. This CDR3 is 14 amino acids long. The V gene's germline CDR1 is MNHEY and CDR2 SMNVEV (reference sequence). The CDR3 DNA reads as TGTGCCAGCAGTTTGACTAACCAGGTCCACGAGCAGTACTTC. Protein: CASSLTNQVHEQYF.

The chain combines TRBV6-5 with TRBJ2-7; 9 bases are shared with TRBD1. V shed 5 bases, J shed 5 bases, and the junction held 10 bases outside the gene matches. Germline lookup yields CDR1 MNHEY and CDR2 SVGAGI. This CDR3 has 15 residues. The CDR3 loop is CASSISGTGYNEQYV. In DNA, the CDR3 is TGTGCCAGCAGTATATCCGGGACAGGGTACAACGAGCAGTACGTC.

V and J are TRBV7-2 and TRBJ2-6, with 9 nucleotides matching TRBD2. The CDR3 has 17 amino acids. CDR1 and CDR2 (germline): SGHTA, FQGNSA. The J segment lost 0 bases and the V segment lost 5 bases, leaving 5 bases of the junction unmatched. The CDR3 DNA sequence: TGTGCCAGCAGCCCGGCGGGGGGGTACTCTGGGGCCAACGTCCTGACTTTC. This sequence encodes CASSPAGGYSGANVLTF.